This TCR beta chain is drawn from a study of blood T cell repertoires in COVID-19 (dated by TCRdb to 2018 to 2020). In the study overall: Collaborator samples came from the United States, Italy and Spain and covered acute and convalescent phases of COVID-19. The material from the prospective study consisted of cDNA or gDNA derived from T cells, B-cell-depleted T cells, or PBMCs. Deeply sampled blood TCRbeta repertoires from subjects exposed to, actively infected with, or recovered from COVID-19 were included in the dataset. The repertoires were released in a freely available public database intended as a resource for research on the immune response to SARS-CoV-2. Samples were obtained from the ongoing ImmuneRACE study (first 160 participants) and from 1,254 subjects provided by 6 global collaborators. The sample metadata nearly always contained a de-identified subject ID, COVID-19 status, age in years and sex. Where available, HLA class I and class II types were taken from metadata supplied by the sample provider and were not determined by assay-based typing.

The immunoSEQ Assay, a bias-controlled multiplex PCR, was used to amplify TCRbeta CDR3 regions from genomic DNA. The original methods were these. Within the assay, amplification of reference gene primers was used to estimate how many nucleated cells each sample contained. To quantify the absolute abundance of each unique TCRbeta CDR3 rearrangement, sequence reads were collapsed and filtered. For each sample, productive Simpson clonality was calculated as the square root of Simpson's diversity index across productive rearrangements. Not all clones reach the TCRdb copy of this immuneACCESS table, which keeps in-frame sequences only. Checked studies attribute under half of the gap to unresolved V genes and leave the rest unexplained. That table gives V, J and clone size, and the DNA gave D and trimming. The sample records more than 250,000 clones, around 85% of which are singletons. The ten largest make up more than 2% of the sample.

Summary of the overall study and its limitations: Clinical and demographic metadata were provided uncurated, with the amount varying by source and participant.

After removal of 5 bases from V and 8 bases from J, the junction retains 13 bases not matched to a gene. Spanning cysteine to phenylalanine, the CDR3 consists of 15 amino acids. Just the 45-base CDR3 DNA is kept, in frame starting at base 1. Enrolling through a virtual design, the prospective study's participants ranged in age from roughly 18 to 95 years and lived across roughly 23 United States geographic areas. To assign participants to cohorts, the prospective study relied on clinical history that participants themselves reported in a screening survey and a study questionnaire. For ImmuneRACE Cohort 3, a participant was defined as recovered based on two consecutive negative NP/OP PCR tests, clearance by a healthcare professional, or resolution of symptoms. Mobile phlebotomists in the prospective study collected whole blood, serum and a nasopharyngeal or oropharyngeal swab from every participant. Prospective study participants could optionally give additional blood draws and questionnaires over an approximately 2-month period. Blood samples from the prospective study were shipped frozen or at room temperature prior to DNA extraction.

Turning to this clone: Its target antigen remains unknown. Base qualities were left out, and no much larger clone turns up one base away.

The V and J genes are TRBV5-3 and TRBJ1-2; TRBD1 aligns with 9 central bases. TRBV5-3 is marked as an open reading frame, function uncertain. Sequenced material: PBMCs or T cells enriched from blood (not recorded which). This receptor was taken from a man aged 25 to 40 who had recovered from COVID-19. The sequenced DNA: TGTGCCAGAAGGCAGGAGACAGGGGGATCCGGAGGCTACACCTTC. The translation is CARRQETGGSGGYTF.